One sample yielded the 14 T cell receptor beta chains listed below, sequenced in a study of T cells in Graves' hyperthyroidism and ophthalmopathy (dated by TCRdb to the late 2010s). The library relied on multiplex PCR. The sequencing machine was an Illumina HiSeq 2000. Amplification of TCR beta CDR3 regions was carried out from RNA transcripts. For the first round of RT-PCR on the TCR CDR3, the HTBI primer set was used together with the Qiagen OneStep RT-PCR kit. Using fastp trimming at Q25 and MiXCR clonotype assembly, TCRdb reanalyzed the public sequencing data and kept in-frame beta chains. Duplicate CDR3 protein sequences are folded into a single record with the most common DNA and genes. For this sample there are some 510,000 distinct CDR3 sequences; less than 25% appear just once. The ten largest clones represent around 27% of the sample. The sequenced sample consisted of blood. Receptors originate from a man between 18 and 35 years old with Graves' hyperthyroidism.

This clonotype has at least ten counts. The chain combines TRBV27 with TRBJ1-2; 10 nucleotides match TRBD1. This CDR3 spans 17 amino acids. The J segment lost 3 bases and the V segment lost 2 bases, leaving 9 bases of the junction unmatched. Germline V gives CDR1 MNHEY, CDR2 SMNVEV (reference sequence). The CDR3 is CASSLSRDRGADYGYTF. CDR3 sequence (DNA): TGTGCCAGCAGTTTAAGTAGGGACAGGGGAGCGGACTATGGCTACACCTTC.

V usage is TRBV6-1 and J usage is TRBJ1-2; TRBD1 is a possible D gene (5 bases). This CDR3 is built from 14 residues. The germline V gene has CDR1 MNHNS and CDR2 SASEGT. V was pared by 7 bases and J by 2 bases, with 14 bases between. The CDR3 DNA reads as TGTGCCAGCATCGAATCGGGGGGGAACTATGGCTACACCTTC. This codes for CASIESGGNYGYTF.

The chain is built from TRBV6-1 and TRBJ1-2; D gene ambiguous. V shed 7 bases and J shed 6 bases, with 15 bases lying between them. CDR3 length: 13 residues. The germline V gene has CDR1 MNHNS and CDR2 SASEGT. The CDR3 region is CASTQVDGNGYTF. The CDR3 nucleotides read TGTGCCAGCACCCAAGTAGATGGGAATGGCTACACCTTC.

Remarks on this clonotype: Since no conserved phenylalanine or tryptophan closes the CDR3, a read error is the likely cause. The CDR3 spells CASTVDRRNTEAFY. Written as DNA, the CDR3 is TGTGCCAGCACCGTGGACAGGAGGAACACTGAAGCTTTCTAT. The genes are TRBV6-1 and TRBJ1-1, with 7 bases identical to TRBD1. CDR1 and CDR2 (germline): MNHNS, SASEGT. Trimming cost V 7 bases and J 1 base; bases outside gene matches: 6. CDR3 size: 14 residues.

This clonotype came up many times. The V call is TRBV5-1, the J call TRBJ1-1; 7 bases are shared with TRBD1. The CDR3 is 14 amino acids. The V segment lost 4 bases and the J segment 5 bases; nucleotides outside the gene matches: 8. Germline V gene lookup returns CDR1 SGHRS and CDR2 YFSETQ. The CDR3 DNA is TGCGCCAGCAGCATAAACAGGGGAAGGACTGAAGCTTTCTTT. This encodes CASSINRGRTEAFF.

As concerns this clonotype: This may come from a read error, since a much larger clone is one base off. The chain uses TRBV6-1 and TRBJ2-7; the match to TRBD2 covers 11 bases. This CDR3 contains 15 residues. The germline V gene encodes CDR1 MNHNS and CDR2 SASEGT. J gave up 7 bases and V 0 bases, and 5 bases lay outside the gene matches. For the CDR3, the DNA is TGTGCCAGCAGTGAAGCTAGCGGGGGGGCCAATGAGCAGTACTTC. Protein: CASSEASGGANEQYF.

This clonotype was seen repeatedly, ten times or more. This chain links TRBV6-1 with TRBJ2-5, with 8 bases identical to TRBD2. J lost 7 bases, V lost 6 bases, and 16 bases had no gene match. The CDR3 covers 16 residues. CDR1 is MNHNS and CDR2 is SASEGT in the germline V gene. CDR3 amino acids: CASSPPGGRGAGTQYF. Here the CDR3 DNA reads TGTGCCAGCAGCCCCCCCGGGGGGCGGGGGGCTGGGACCCAGTACTTC.

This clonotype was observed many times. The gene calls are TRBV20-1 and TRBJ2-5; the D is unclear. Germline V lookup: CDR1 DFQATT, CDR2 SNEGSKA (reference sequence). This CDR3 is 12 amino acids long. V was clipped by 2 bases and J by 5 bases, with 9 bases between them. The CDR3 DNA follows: TGCAGTGCTAGACAAGTTGGGGAGACCCAGTACTTC. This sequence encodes CSARQVGETQYF.

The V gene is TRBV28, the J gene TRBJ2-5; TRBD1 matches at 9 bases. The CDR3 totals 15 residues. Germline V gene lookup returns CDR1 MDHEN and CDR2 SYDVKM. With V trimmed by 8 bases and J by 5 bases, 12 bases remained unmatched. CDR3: CASRTGDREWETQYF. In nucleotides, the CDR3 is TGTGCCAGCCGTACGGGGGACAGGGAATGGGAGACCCAGTACTTC.

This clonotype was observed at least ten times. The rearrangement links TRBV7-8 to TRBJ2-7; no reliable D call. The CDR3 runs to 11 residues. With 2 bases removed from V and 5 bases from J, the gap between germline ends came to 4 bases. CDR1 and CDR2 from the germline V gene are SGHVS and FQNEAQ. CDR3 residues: CASSLLDEQYF. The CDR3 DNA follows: TGTGCCAGCAGCTTACTTGACGAGCAGTACTTC.

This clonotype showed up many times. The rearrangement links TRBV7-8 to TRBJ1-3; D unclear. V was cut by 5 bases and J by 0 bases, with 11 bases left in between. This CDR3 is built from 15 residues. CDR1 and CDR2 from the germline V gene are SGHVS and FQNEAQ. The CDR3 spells CASSHAGNSGNTIYF. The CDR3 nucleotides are TGTGCCAGCAGCCATGCAGGAAACTCTGGAAACACCATATATTTT.

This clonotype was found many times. The CDR3 DNA is TGTGCCAGCAGTTTCCCAACATTCGACAGGTACGAGCAGTACTTC. Translation: CASSFPTFDRYEQYF. The chain carries TRBV28 and TRBJ2-7; weak D call: TRBD1 (6 bases). This CDR3 region has 15 residues. V was pared by 3 bases and J by 4 bases, with 16 bases between. Germline values: CDR1 MDHEN, CDR2 SYDVKM.

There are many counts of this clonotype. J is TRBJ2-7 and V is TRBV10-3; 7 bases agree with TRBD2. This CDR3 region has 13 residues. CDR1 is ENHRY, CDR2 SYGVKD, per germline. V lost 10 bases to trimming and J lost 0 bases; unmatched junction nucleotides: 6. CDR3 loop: CATTGTNSYEQYF. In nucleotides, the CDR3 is TGTGCCACTACCGGGACTAACTCCTACGAGCAGTACTTC.

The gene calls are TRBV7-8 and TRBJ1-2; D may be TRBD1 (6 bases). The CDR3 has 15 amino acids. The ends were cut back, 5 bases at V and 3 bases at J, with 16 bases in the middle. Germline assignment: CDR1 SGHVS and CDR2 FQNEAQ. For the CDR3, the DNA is TGTGCCAGCAGCCCCGAGGGGGGCTTATACTATGGCTACACCTTC. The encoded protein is CASSPEGGLYYGYTF.